Following are 10 T cell receptor beta chains from one sample sequenced in a study of T-cell reconstitution after alpha-beta-depleted transplantation in children. During its preparation, the TCRbeta library received unique molecular identifiers. TCRdb re-called the PCR reads through MiXCR, storing one row per CDR3 protein. The sample includes 490,000 or so distinct CDR3 sequences, under 15% seen only once; the top ten take around 5.8%. This specimen consisted of PBMCs from the stem cell graft donor, obtained from the stem cell graft. These receptors were taken from a human donor who donated a stem cell graft to a child with combined immunodeficiency.

This clonotype was counted between two and nine times. V gene TRBV6-5 combines with J gene TRBJ2-2, with a possible D match to TRBD2 (6 bases). In germline, CDR1 is MNHEY, CDR2 SVGAGI. CDR3 length equals 15 residues. The V end was cut by 2 bases, the J end by 3 bases, with 10 bases between. In nucleotides, the CDR3 is TGTGCCAGCAGTTACCAGGGACTTCACACCGGGGAGCTGTTTTTT. Translation gives CASSYQGLHTGELFF.

This clonotype showed up just a few times. The CDR3 DNA follows: TGTGCCAGCAGCCCCGCCGAACGGACGAACACCGGGGAGCTGTTTTTT. This encodes CASSPAERTNTGELFF. The chain recombines TRBV3-1 with TRBJ2-2; D is undetermined. V was shortened by 4 bases and J by 0 bases, with 12 bases between the two germline ends. This CDR3 region has 16 residues. Germline V gene lookup returns CDR1 LGHDT and CDR2 YNNKEL (reference sequence). Drawing the rest from reference TRBV3-1 and TRBJ2-2, the complete variable domain is DTAVSQTPKYLVTQMGNDKSIKCEQNLGHDTMYWYKQDSKKFLKIMFSYNNKELIINETVPNRFSPKSPDKAHLNLHINSLELGDSAVYFCASSPAERTNTGELFFGEGSRLTVL.

This clonotype was detected many times. The chain couples TRBV9 to TRBJ2-7, with D unclear. Trimming left V 3 bases short and J 6 bases short, with 16 bases between. The V gene's germline CDR1 is SGDLS and CDR2 YYNGEE. CDR3 length equals 14 residues. The CDR3 DNA sequence: TGTGCCAGCAGCGAAGAAGGGTTGACGGGCGAGCAGTACTTC. This translates into CASSEEGLTGEQYF.

This chain links TRBV27 with TRBJ2-3, with 7 bases that match TRBD2. This CDR3 region has 15 residues. Germline CDR1 reads MNHEY; CDR2 reads SMNVEV (reference sequence). After removal of 3 bases from V and 1 base from J, the junction contained 4 bases not matched to a gene. In DNA, the CDR3 is TGTGCCAGCAGTTTCGGGAGGTGGGGCACAGATACGCAGTATTTT. Its protein product is CASSFGRWGTDTQYF.

This clonotype was picked up a small number of times. V is TRBV7-8 and J is TRBJ2-7, with D perhaps TRBD1 (5 bases). Germline CDR1 reads SGHVS; CDR2 reads FQNEAQ. The CDR3 length is 14 residues. The germline V and J ends were trimmed by 5 bases and 4 bases, with 15 bases remaining between them. The DNA for the CDR3 is TGTGCCAGCAGCCGAGACCAGGGTTGGTACGAGCAGTACTTC. Translated: CASSRDQGWYEQYF. Filled out from reference TRBV7-8 and TRBJ2-7, the complete variable domain reads GAGVSQSPRYKVAKRGQDVALRCDPISGHVSLFWYQQALGQGPEFLTYFQNEAQLDKSGLPSDRFFAERPEGSVSTLKIQRTQQEDSAVYLCASSRDQGWYEQYFGPGTRLTVT.

This clonotype was detected a few times. The J gene is TRBJ1-5, the V gene TRBV24-1; D not resolved. Looked up from germline, CDR1 is KGHDR and CDR2 is SFDVKD. The CDR3 is made up of 14 amino acids. Between the trimmed V and J ends, which lost 8 bases and 5 bases, there was a span of 15 bases. CDR3 protein: CATTAEAGYQPQHF. In DNA, the CDR3 is TGTGCCACCACTGCCGAAGCGGGTTATCAGCCCCAGCATTTT.

V and J are TRBV9 and TRBJ2-4; D is possibly TRBD1 or TRBD2 (5 bases each). Germline V gives CDR1 SGDLS, CDR2 YYNGEE. With 2 bases removed from V and 4 bases from J, the gap between germline ends came to 16 bases. The CDR3 runs to 16 residues. CDR3 nucleotide sequence: TGTGCCAGCAGCGTTCTTCCGGGGCCGCCAAAAAACATTCAGTACTTC. Residues: CASSVLPGPPKNIQYF.

There are a few counts of this clonotype. J is TRBJ1-1 and V is TRBV12-3 or TRBV12-4; tentative D call: TRBD1 (5 bases). The length of the CDR3 is 14 residues. V lost 4 bases and J 4 bases, leaving 13 bases between the germline ends. For the CDR3, the DNA is TGTGCCAGCAGTTCTCGTGGGGCGACCACTGAAGCTTTCTTT. This codes for CASSSRGATTEAFF.

There are a few counts of this clonotype. This rearrangement joins TRBV20-1 to TRBJ2-2, with unresolved D. CDR1 is DFQATT, CDR2 SNEGSKA, per germline (reference sequence). CDR3 length: 14 residues. V gave up 6 bases and J gave up 2 bases, with 13 bases separating them. CDR3 nucleotide sequence: TGCAGTGCCGGCGCGGCCAGTAACACCGGGGAGCTGTTTTTT. Its protein is CSAGAASNTGELFF.

This clonotype turned up a few times. V and J are TRBV6-2 or TRBV6-3 and TRBJ2-3; 10 bases are shared with TRBD2. Trimming removed 5 bases from V and 3 bases from J; junction bases left unmatched: 8. The CDR3 length is 16 residues. The V gene's germline CDR1 is MNHEY and CDR2 SVGEGT. The CDR3: CASSRLAGKGTDTQYF. The CDR3 region has the DNA TGTGCCAGCAGTAGACTAGCGGGCAAAGGAACAGATACGCAGTATTTT.